The rows below give T cell receptor beta chains drawn from one sample of a study of blood T cell repertoires in COVID-19. Only in-frame clones appear in the TCRdb table, and some are missing; sequencing was by immunoSEQ multiplex PCR. The sample contains hundreds of thousands of clones, around 82% of which appear only once. The material sequenced was peripheral blood. The receptors stem from a woman aged 80 or older with active or convalescent COVID-19. Each CDR3 is given with its conserved first and last residue. D genes are given only for firm matches. Size is omitted from some rows. Given values are once, few, many or a class for expanded clones.

>.|TRBV28|TRBJ1-4|TRBD1
CASSGAGQTHEKLFF
TGTGCCAGCAGTGGGGCGGGACAGACACATGAAAAACTGTTTTTT
>.|TRBV15|TRBJ2-3|TRBD2
CATSRDLTSGRADTQYF
TGTGCCACCAGCAGAGATCTCACTAGCGGGAGGGCAGATACGCAGTATTTT
>.|TRBV6-5|TRBJ1-1|TRBD1
CASSVRQGPGTEAFF
TGTGCCAGCAGCGTTAGACAGGGGCCAGGGACTGAAGCTTTCTTT
>.|TRBV12-5|TRBJ2-2|.
CASGPRAVLEGELFF
TGTGCTAGTGGTCCCCGAGCCGTCCTAGAAGGGGAGCTGTTTTTT
>.|TRBV18|TRBJ1-2|.
CASSPPQAGRGYTF
TGTGCCAGCTCACCACCCCAGGCTGGGCGAGGCTACACCTTC
>.|TRBV2|TRBJ2-1|TRBD2
CACKAIGLAGGNEQFF
TGTGCCTGTAAAGCAATAGGGCTAGCGGGAGGAAATGAGCAGTTCTTC
>once|TRBV25-1|TRBJ1-2|TRBD1
CASSRRGQDNYGYTF
TGTGCCAGCAGTAGGAGGGGACAGGACAACTATGGCTACACCTTC
>.|TRBV29-1|TRBJ2-3|TRBD2
CSFTSAQRGTDTQYF
TGCAGCTTTACTAGCGCCCAGCGGGGCACAGATACGCAGTATTTT
>.|TRBV2|TRBJ1-6|TRBD1
CASRTGEYGSPLHF
TGTGCCAGCAGGACAGGGGAGTACGGTTCACCCCTCCACTTT
>.|TRBV7-2|TRBJ1-6|TRBD1
CASSFKQGNSPLHF
TGTGCCAGCAGCTTCAAACAGGGGAATTCACCCCTCCACTTT
>.|TRBV7-2|TRBJ2-3|TRBD2
CASSLVSRLAGGTQYF
TGTGCCAGCAGCTTAGTAAGTCGCCTAGCGGGGGGCACGCAGTATTTT
>.|TRBV5-1|TRBJ2-4|TRBD2
CASKAASGRVDIQYF
TGCGCCAGCAAAGCGGCTAGCGGGAGGGTAGACATTCAGTACTTC
>.|TRBV7-9|TRBJ1-5|TRBD1
CASSLFDREGQPQHF
TGTGCCAGCAGCTTATTCGACAGGGAAGGTCAGCCCCAGCATTTT
>.|TRBV10-3|TRBJ2-7|.
CAISERGHEQYF
TGTGCCATCAGTGAACGGGGTCACGAGCAGTACTTC
>.|TRBV5-6|TRBJ2-7|.
CASSRRGAYEQYF
TGTGCCAGCAGCCGCCGCGGGGCCTACGAGCAGTACTTC